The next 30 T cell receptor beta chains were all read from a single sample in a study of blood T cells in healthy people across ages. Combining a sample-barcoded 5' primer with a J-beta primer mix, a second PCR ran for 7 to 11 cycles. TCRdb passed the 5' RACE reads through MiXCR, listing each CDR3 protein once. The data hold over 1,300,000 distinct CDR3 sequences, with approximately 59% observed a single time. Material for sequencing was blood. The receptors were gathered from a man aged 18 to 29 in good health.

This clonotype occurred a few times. The CDR3 DNA reads as TGCGCCAGCAGCTTGGAAGCAGGGCTCCTGTCTGGGGCCAACGTCCTGACTTTC. It codes for CASSLEAGLLSGANVLTF. V is TRBV5-1 and J is TRBJ2-6; tentative D call: TRBD1 (5 bases). Trimming took off 0 bases at V and 1 base at J, with 14 bases between the two ends. CDR1 SGHRS and CDR2 YFSETQ come from the germline V gene. The CDR3 is 18 residues long. Full variable domain (missing parts from reference TRBV5-1 and TRBJ2-6): KAGVTQTPRYLIKTRGQQVTLSCSPISGHRSVSWYQQTPGQGLQFLFEYFSETQRNKGNFPGRFSGRQFSNSRSEMNVSTLELGDSALYLCASSLEAGLLSGANVLTFGAGSRLTVL.

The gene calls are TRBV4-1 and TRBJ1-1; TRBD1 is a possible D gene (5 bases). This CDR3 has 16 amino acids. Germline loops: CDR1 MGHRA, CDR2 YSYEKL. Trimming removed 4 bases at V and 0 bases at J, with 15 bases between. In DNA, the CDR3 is TGCGCCAGCAGCCGGCGCGACAGCACCTTGAACACTGAAGCTTTCTTT. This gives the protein CASSRRDSTLNTEAFF.

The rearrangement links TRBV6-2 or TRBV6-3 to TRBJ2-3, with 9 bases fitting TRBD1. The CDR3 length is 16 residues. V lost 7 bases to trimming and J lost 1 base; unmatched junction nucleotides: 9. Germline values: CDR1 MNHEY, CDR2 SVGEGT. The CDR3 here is CASTVDRGEGTDTQYF. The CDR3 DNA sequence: TGTGCCAGCACCGTGGACAGGGGCGAAGGCACAGATACGCAGTATTTT.

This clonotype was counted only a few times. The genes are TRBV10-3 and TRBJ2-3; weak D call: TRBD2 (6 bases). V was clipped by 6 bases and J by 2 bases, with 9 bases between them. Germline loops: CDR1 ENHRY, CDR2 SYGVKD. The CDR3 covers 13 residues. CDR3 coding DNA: TGTGCCATCAGCCTGGACTACACAGATACGCAGTATTTT. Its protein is CAISLDYTDTQYF.

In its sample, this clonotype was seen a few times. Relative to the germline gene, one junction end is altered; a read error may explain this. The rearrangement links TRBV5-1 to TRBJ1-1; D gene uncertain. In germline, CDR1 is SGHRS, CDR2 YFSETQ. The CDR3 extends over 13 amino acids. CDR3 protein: CASSFGVDTEAFF. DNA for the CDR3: TGTGCCAGCAGTTTTGGGGTGGACACTGAAGCTTTCTTT.

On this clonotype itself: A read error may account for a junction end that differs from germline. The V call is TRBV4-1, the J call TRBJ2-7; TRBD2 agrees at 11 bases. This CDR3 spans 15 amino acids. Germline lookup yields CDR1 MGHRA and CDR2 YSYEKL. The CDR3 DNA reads TGCGCCAACAGCCAACCGACTAGCGGGGTCTACGAGCAGTACTTC. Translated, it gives CANSQPTSGVYEQYF.

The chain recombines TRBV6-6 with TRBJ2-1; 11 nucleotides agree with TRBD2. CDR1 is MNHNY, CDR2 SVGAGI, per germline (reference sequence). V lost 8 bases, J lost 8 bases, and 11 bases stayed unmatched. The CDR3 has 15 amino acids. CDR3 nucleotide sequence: TGTGCCAGCGGGAATTTAGCGGGAGGGCCAGATGAGCAGTTCTTC. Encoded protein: CASGNLAGGPDEQFF.

CDR3 nucleotides: TGTGCCACCAGTGATTCTGACAGGGTAGCTTTCTTT. Translation gives CATSDSDRVAFF. V and J are TRBV24-1 and TRBJ1-1; 7 nucleotides match TRBD1. The CDR3 contains 12 residues. With V trimmed by 2 bases and J by 10 bases, 3 bases remained unmatched. From germline, CDR1 is KGHDR and CDR2 SFDVKD.

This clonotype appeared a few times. The CDR3 here is CASSYATVQETQYF. The DNA for the CDR3 is TGCGCCAGCAGCTATGCGACAGTCCAAGAGACCCAGTACTTC. V gene TRBV5-1 combines with J gene TRBJ2-5; possibly TRBD1 for D (5 bases). V was pared by 3 bases and J by 1 base, with 10 bases between. This CDR3 region has 14 residues. The germline gives CDR1 SGHRS, CDR2 YFSETQ.

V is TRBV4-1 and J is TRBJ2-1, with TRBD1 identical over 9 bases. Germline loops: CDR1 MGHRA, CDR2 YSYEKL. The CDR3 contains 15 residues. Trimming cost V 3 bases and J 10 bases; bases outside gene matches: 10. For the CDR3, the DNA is TGCGCCAGCAGCCATCCGGGACAGGGTGTTCAGGAGCAGTTCTTC. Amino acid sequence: CASSHPGQGVQEQFF.

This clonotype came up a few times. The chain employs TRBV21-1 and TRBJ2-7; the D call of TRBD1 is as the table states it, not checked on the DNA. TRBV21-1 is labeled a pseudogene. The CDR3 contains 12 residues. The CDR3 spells CASNGGGSEQYF. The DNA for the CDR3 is TGTGCCAGCAACGGAGGGGGCAGCGAGCAGTACTTC.

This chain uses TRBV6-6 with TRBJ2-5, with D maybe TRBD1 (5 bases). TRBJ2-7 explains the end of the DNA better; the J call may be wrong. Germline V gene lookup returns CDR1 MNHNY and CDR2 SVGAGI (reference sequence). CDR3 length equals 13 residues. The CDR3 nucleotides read TGTGCCAGCATGAGGAGCGACAGCTACGAGCAGTACTTC. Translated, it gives CASMRSDSYEQYF.

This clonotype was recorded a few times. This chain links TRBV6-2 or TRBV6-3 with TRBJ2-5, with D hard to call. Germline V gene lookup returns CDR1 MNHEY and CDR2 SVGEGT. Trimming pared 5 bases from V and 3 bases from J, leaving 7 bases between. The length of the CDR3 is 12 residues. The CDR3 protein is CASSSIEETQYF. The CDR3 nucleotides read TGTGCCAGCAGTAGCATCGAAGAGACCCAGTACTTC.

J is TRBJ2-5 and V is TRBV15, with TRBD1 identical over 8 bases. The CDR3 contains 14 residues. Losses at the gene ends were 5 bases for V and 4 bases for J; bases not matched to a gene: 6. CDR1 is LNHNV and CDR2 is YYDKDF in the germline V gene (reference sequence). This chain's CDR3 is CATSRGQGRETQYF. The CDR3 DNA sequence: TGTGCCACCAGCCGAGGACAGGGTCGAGAGACCCAGTACTTC.

CDR3 amino acids: CASSPDALAAGEQYF. The CDR3 DNA follows: TGTGCCAGCTCCCCCGACGCCCTCGCGGCGGGCGAGCAGTACTTC. The chain carries TRBV18 and TRBJ2-7; perhaps TRBD2 as D (5 bases). The CDR3 has 15 residues. The germline CDR1 and CDR2 sequences are KGHSH and LQKENI. V was cut by 6 bases and J by 6 bases, with 21 bases left in between.

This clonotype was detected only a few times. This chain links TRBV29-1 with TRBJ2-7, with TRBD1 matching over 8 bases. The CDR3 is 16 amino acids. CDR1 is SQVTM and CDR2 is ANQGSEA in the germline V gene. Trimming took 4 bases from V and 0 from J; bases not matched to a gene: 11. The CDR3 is CSVGTGNEVTSYEQYF. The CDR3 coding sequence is TGCAGCGTTGGGACAGGGAACGAGGTCACCTCCTACGAGCAGTACTTC.

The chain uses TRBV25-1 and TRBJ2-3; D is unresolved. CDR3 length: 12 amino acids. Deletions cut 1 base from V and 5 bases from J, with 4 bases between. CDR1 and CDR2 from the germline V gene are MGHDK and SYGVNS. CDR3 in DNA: TGTGCCAGCAGTGAATGGCGAGATACGCAGTATTTT. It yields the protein CASSEWRDTQYF.

CDR3 nucleotide sequence: TGTGCCAGCAGTACCGGGACAGGGGTTAACTATGGCTACACCTTC. It translates to CASSTGTGVNYGYTF. This sequence joins TRBV28 and TRBJ1-2; 10 nucleotides match TRBD1. V shed 5 bases and J 1 base; nucleotides not matched to a gene: 4. The CDR3 runs to 15 residues. Germline V gene data show CDR1 as MDHEN and CDR2 as SYDVKM.

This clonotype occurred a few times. The chain's CDR3 is CASSPTRTATQYF. The CDR3 nucleotides are TGTGCCAGCAGTCCCACTCGTACGGCGACCCAGTACTTC. The chain is built from TRBV6-1 and TRBJ2-5; D is unresolved. The germline V gene has CDR1 MNHNS and CDR2 SASEGT. Between the trimmed V and J ends, which lost 5 bases and 7 bases, there was a span of 14 bases. The CDR3 contains 13 residues.

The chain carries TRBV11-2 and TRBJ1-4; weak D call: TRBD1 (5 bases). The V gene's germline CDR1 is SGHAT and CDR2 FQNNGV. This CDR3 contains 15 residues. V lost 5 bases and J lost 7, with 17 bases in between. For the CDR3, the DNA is TGTGCCAGCAGCGCTCTGCCGGGACTGACTGAAAAACTGTTTTTT. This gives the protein CASSALPGLTEKLFF.

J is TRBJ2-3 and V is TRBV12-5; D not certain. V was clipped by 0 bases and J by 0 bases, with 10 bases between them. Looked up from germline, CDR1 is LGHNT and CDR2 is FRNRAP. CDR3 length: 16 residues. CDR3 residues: CASGLVWQSSTDTQYF. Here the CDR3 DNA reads TGTGCTAGTGGTTTGGTATGGCAGTCTAGCACAGATACGCAGTATTTT. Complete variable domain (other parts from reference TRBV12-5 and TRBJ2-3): DARVTQTPRHKVTEMGQEVTMRCQPILGHNTVFWYRQTMMQGLELLAYFRNRAPLDDSGMPKDRFSAEMPDATLATLKIQPSEPRDSAVYFCASGLVWQSSTDTQYFGPGTRLTVL.

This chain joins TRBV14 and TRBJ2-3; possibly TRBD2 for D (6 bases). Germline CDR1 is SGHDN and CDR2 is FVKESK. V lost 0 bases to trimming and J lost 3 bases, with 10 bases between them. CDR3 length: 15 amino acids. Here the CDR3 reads CASSQDSSGTDTQYF. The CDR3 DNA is TGTGCCAGCAGCCAAGACTCAAGCGGGACAGATACGCAGTATTTT.

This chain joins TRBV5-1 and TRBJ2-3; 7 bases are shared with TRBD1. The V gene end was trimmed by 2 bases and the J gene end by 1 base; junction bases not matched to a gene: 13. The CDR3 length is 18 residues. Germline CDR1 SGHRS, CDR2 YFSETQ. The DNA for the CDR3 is TGCGCCAGCAGCTTTAGGGGCCTGGGTACAGGGGGCACAGATACGCAGTATTTT. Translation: CASSFRGLGTGGTDTQYF.

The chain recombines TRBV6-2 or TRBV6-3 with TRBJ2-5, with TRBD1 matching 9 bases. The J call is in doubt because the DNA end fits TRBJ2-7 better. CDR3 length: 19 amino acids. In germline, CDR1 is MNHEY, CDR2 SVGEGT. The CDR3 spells CASNARVRDRAIRSYEQYF. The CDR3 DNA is TGTGCCAGCAATGCACGCGTCCGGGACAGGGCCATCCGCTCCTACGAGCAGTACTTC.

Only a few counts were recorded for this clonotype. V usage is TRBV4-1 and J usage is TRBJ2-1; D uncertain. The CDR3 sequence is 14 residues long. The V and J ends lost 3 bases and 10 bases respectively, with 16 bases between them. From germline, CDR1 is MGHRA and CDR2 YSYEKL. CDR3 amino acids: CASSQSFGNGEQFF. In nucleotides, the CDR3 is TGCGCCAGCAGCCAGAGTTTTGGGAATGGAGAGCAGTTCTTC.

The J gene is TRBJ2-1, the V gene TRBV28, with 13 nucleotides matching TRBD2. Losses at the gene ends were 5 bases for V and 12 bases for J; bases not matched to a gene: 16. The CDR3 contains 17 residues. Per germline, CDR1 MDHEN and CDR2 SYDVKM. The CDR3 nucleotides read TGTGCCAGCAGTGTGTTACTAGCGGGGGGGCCATACCATGGGCAGTTCTTC. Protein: CASSVLLAGGPYHGQFF.

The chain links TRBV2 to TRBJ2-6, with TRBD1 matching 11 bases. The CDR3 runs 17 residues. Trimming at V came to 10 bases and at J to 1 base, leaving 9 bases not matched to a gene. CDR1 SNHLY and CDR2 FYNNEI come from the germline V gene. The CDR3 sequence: CANRPGQGVSGANVLTF. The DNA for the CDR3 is TGTGCCAACCGGCCGGGACAGGGGGTTTCTGGGGCCAACGTCCTGACTTTC.

This CDR3 is CASSYISNNEQFF. The DNA of the CDR3 is TGTGCCAGCAGTTACATCAGCAACAATGAGCAGTTCTTC. The chain carries TRBV6-5 and TRBJ2-1, with D unclear. Germline CDR1 and CDR2: MNHEY and SVGAGI. V was cut by 2 bases and J by 5 bases, with 7 bases left in between. The CDR3 is made up of 13 amino acids.

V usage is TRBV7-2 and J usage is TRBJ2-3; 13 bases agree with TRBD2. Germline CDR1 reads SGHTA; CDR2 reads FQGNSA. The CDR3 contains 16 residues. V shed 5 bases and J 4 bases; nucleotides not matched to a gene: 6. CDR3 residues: CASSITSGGDADTQYF. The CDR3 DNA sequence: TGTGCCAGCAGCATCACTAGCGGGGGGGATGCAGATACGCAGTATTTT.

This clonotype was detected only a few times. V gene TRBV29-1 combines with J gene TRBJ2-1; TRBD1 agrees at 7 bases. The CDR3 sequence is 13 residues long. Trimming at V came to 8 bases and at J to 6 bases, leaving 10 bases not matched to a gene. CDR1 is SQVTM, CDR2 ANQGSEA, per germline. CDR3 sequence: CSLDRDEANEQFF. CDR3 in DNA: TGCAGCTTAGACAGGGACGAGGCCAATGAGCAGTTCTTC.